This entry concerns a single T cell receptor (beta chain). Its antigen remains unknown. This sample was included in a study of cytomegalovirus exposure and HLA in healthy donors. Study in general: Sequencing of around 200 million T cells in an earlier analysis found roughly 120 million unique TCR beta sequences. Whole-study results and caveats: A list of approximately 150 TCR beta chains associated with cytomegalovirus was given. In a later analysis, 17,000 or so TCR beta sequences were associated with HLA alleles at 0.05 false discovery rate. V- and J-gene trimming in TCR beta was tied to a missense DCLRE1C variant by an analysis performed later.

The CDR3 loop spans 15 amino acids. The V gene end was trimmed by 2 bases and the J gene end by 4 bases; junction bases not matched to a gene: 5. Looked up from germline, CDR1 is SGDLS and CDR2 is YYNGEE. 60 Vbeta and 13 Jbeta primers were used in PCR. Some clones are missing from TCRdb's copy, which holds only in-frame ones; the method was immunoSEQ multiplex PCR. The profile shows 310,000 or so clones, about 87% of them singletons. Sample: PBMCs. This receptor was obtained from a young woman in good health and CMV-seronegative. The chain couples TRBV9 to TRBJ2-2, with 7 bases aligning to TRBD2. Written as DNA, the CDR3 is TGTGCCAGCAGCGTGGGGGGGACCCTCACCGGGGAGCTGTTTTTT. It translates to CASSVGGTLTGELFF.